The source of this TCR beta chain is a study of a mutant IDH1 vaccine in newly diagnosed glioma. Study as a whole: It was radiotherapy, temozolomide, or both that patients received previously, with most receiving both.

Notes on this clone: Its antigen is as yet unknown.

The CDR3 is made up of 12 amino acids. The V end was cut by 8 bases, the J end by 3 bases, with 10 bases between. Per the germline V gene, CDR1 is MNHEY and CDR2 is SVGAGI. Produced via immunoSEQ multiplex PCR; TCRdb's table is partial and in-frame only. The sample carries about 43,000 clones, about 81% recorded once. The time point: week 23, last vaccination. Doses of 300 ug of mutant IDH1 20-mer peptide were given with topical imiquimod. The chain employs TRBV6-5 and TRBJ1-1; D call uncertain. The clonotype comes from a woman younger than 35 with glioma. Some clones in this sample may be carry-over from other donors' samples. This specimen consisted of PBMCs, obtained from a glioma patient whose treatment included an IDH1 peptide vaccine. CDR3 protein: CASLTSYTEAFF. CDR3 sequence (DNA): TGTGCCAGCCTGACAAGTTACACTGAAGCTTTCTTT.